Listed below are T cell receptor beta chains from one sample, sequenced in a study of early T cells in non-severe SARS-CoV-2 infection. TCRdb independently ran MiXCR on the 5' RACE reads; one entry per CDR3 protein. The sample includes approximately 58,000 distinct CDR3 sequences, about 5.9% seen only once; the top ten take 3.5% to 4%. Sequenced material: whole blood. The receptors were gathered from an adult who was a healthcare worker with PCR-confirmed SARS-CoV-2 infection or an uninfected control (not recorded which). Both conserved end residues are part of each CDR3. The order of the fields is V gene, clone size, CDR3 protein. Not all rows give a size; the values are once, few, many and, for expanded clones, a class.

>TRBV9|few
CASSPGLAGLSRDTQYF
>TRBV11-3|many
CASSLQVNTEAFF
>TRBV7-6|few
CASSQDFGLNEQFF
>TRBV11-3|many
CASSFSGQGFGIYGYTF
>TRBV18|many
CASSPNRGPKAGEQYF
>TRBV18|.
CASSPVTGSGNTIYF
>TRBV20-1|few
CSATGMASGGPDSSYEQCF
>TRBV11-2|many
CASSLERGSYNEQFF
>TRBV5-5|few
CASSRTTSYNSPLHF
>TRBV9|.
CASSVGLGDTQYF
>TRBV6-2/TRBV6-3|.
CASHSGHEQYF
>TRBV5-1|few
CASSLEAGVYQPQHF
>TRBV28|many
CASSRAGPEGADTQYF
>TRBV6-6|.
CASSARGGGTDTQYF
>TRBV7-3|many
CASSLRDRGREGYTF
>TRBV11-2|many
CASSPFPGRKGNTEAFF